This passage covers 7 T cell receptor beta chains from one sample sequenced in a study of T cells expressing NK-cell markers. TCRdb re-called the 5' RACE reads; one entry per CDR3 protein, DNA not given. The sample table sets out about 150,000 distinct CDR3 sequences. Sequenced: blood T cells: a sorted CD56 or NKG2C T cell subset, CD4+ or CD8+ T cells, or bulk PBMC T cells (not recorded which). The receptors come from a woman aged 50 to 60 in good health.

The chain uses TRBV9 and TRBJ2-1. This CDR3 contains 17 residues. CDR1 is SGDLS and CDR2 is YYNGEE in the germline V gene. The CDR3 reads CASSSSGVTGPSNEQFF.

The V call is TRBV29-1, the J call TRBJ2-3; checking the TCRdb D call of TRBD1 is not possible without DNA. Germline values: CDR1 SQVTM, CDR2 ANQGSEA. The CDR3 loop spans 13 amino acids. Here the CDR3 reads CSVLDRVADTQYF.

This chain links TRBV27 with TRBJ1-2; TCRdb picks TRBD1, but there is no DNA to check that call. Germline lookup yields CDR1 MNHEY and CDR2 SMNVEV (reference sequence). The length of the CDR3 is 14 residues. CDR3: CASSPQGGFYGYTF.

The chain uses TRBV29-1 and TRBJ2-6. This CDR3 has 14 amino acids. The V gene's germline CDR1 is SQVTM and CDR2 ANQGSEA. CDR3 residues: CSVEPDSGANVLTF.

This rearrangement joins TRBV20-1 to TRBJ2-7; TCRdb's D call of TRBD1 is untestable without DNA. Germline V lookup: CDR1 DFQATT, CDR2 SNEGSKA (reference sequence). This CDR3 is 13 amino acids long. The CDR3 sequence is CSALRREIDEQYF.

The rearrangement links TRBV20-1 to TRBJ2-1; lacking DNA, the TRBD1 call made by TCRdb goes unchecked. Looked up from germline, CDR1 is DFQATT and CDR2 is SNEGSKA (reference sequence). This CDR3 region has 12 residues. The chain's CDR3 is CSWTGDYNEQFF.

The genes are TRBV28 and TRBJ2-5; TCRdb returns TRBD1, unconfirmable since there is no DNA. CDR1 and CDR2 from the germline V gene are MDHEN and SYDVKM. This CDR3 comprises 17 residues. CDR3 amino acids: CASSLPGTGAAQETQYF.